This T cell receptor beta chain was captured by sequencing in a study of blood T cell repertoires in COVID-19 (dated by TCRdb to 2020 to 2021). Study-level background: Samples covering the acute and convalescent phases of COVID-19 were provided by collaborators in the United States, Italy and Spain. The material from the prospective study consisted of cDNA or gDNA derived from T cells, B-cell-depleted T cells, or PBMCs. Subjects who had been exposed to COVID-19, were actively infected with it, or had recovered from it provided the deeply sampled blood TCRbeta repertoires that made up the dataset. A freely available public database, intended as a resource for researchers studying the immune response to SARS-CoV-2, is where the repertoires were released. The samples were drawn from the first 160 participants of the ongoing ImmuneRACE study and from more than 1,000 subjects provided by 6 global collaborators. A de-identified subject ID, COVID-19 status, age in years and sex were almost always included in the sample metadata. HLA class I and class II types, where available, came from metadata supplied by the sample provider rather than from assay-based typing.

Broad study findings and their caveats: The amount of clinical and demographic metadata varied by source and participant and was provided uncurated.

From its cysteine to its phenylalanine, the CDR3 spans 13 amino acids. Only the CDR3 DNA stays, 39 bases, in frame from base 1. V drops 5 bases and J drops 4 bases, leaving 11 bases in between. The germline V gene (reference sequence) supplies CDR1 SEHNR and CDR2 FQNEAQ. TCRbeta CDR3 regions were amplified from genomic DNA by means of the immunoSEQ Assay, a bias-controlled multiplex PCR. From the authors' description of their analysis: The number of nucleated cells in each sample was estimated by amplification of reference gene primers within the assay. Sequence reads were collapsed and filtered to measure the absolute abundance of every unique TCRbeta CDR3 rearrangement. For each sample, productive Simpson clonality was calculated as the square root of Simpson's diversity index over productive rearrangements. TCRdb took over this immuneACCESS table, retaining in-frame rearrangements with V and J assigned. Such tables are incomplete; in checked studies, under half of the missing clones stem from an unresolved V gene, and the remainder is unexplained. V and J calls and clone size follow that table, whereas D and trimming were derived from the DNA. Recorded for this sample are around 200,000 clones; 75% to 90% of them occurred a single time. The biggest ten clones account for 6.2% of the sample.

Participants in the prospective study were aged about 18 to 95 years, lived in 20 to 25 United States geographic areas, and enrolled through a virtual design. In the prospective study, cohorts were assigned on the basis of participant-reported clinical history obtained from a screening survey and a study questionnaire. ImmuneRACE Cohort 3 recovered participants were defined by two consecutive negative NP/OP PCR tests, healthcare professional clearance, or symptom resolution. In the prospective study, whole blood, serum and a nasopharyngeal or oropharyngeal swab were collected from each participant by mobile phlebotomists. Prospective study participants could optionally give additional blood draws and questionnaires over an approximately two-month period. Before DNA extraction, prospective study blood samples were shipped either frozen or at room temperature. As regards this clone: No cognate antigen has been identified for it. No base quality information exists; no much larger clone differs at one position.

Recombination linked TRBV7-9 to TRBJ1-1, with the D gene not clear enough to name. What was sequenced was PBMCs or T cells enriched from blood (not recorded which). The clonotype comes from a man aged 40-49 years who had recovered from COVID-19. The CDR3 here reads CASSQDSLTEAFF. The base sequence is TGTGCCAGCAGCCAAGACTCGCTCACTGAAGCTTTCTTT.